A single sample is the source of the 26 T cell receptor beta chains below, sequenced in a study of response to subunit inactivated influenza vaccine. Each CDR3 protein is one row after TCRdb ran MiXCR on the RT-PCR reads. This sample has 750,000 to 850,000 distinct CDR3 sequences, with 15% to 20% found just once. The starting material was PBMCs from blood, obtained approximately 5 days after vaccination. These TCRs come from a man aged 50 to 60 who received an inactivated influenza vaccine.

The rearrangement joins TRBV20-1 to TRBJ1-5; D is undetermined. CDR1 and CDR2 (germline): DFQATT, SNEGSKA (reference sequence). The CDR3 is 14 amino acids. Trimming took 7 bases from V and 7 from J, leaving 20 bases between them. Here the CDR3 DNA reads TGCAGTGTAAGCCGGGAACCCATCATCCAGCCCCAGCATTTT. It is translated as CSVSREPIIQPQHF.

This clonotype has a count of ten or more. CDR3 bases: TGCAGCGGCGGACAGGGGGCAAGCGACGAGCAGTACTTC. Amino acids: CSGGQGASDEQYF. The chain uses TRBV29-1 and TRBJ2-7, with 11 bases identical to TRBD1. Germline V gene sequence: CDR1 SQVTM, CDR2 ANQGSEA. Losses at the gene ends were 7 bases for V and 5 bases for J; bases not matched to a gene: 7. The CDR3 covers 13 residues.

The rearrangement joins TRBV6-1 to TRBJ1-5; the match to TRBD1 covers 9 bases. Trimming at V came to 2 bases and at J to 6 bases, leaving 5 bases not matched to a gene. Germline V gives CDR1 MNHNS, CDR2 SASEGT. The CDR3 is 15 amino acids. CDR3 bases: TGTGCCAGCAGTGAATTGGGGACAGGGCTTCAGCCCCAGCATTTT. It specifies CASSELGTGLQPQHF.

This clonotype turned up a few times. The chain uses TRBV29-1 and TRBJ2-1, with TRBD2 identical over 13 bases. The V gene end was trimmed by 7 bases and the J gene end by 6 bases; junction bases not matched to a gene: 9. Looked up from germline, CDR1 is SQVTM and CDR2 is ANQGSEA. The CDR3 runs 15 residues. CDR3 loop: CSASGLAGAVNEQFF. The CDR3 coding sequence is TGCAGCGCTTCCGGACTAGCGGGGGCCGTCAATGAGCAGTTCTTC.

The CDR3 DNA follows: TGCGCCAGCAGCGGACGGACTAGCGGGGGGCGGAATGAGCAGTTCTTC. It yields the protein CASSGRTSGGRNEQFF. This sequence joins TRBV5-1 and TRBJ2-1; 14 bases are a match to TRBD2. Per the germline V gene, CDR1 is SGHRS and CDR2 is YFSETQ. This CDR3 comprises 16 residues. V lost 4 bases and J lost 7; bases outside the gene matches: 7.

This clonotype was detected only a few times. The chain combines TRBV4-3 with TRBJ1-1; D is possibly TRBD1 (5 bases). The CDR3 loop spans 20 amino acids. The germline V gene encodes CDR1 LGHNA and CDR2 YSLEER. Deletions cut 0 bases from V and 4 bases from J, with 27 bases between. The CDR3 loop is CASSQDLRPKSGTGSTEAFF. CDR3 nucleotide sequence: TGCGCCAGCAGCCAAGATCTTCGGCCAAAATCAGGGACGGGAAGCACTGAAGCTTTCTTT.

This clonotype was seen more than once but under ten times. V is TRBV20-1 and J is TRBJ1-5, with D perhaps matching TRBD1 (5 bases). The CDR3 totals 14 residues. Germline CDR1 reads DFQATT; CDR2 reads SNEGSKA (reference sequence). The V and J ends lost 6 bases and 0 bases respectively, with 12 bases between them. The CDR3 sequence is CSAGGSYSNQPQHF. The CDR3 DNA reads TGCAGTGCCGGGGGATCGTATAGCAATCAGCCCCAGCATTTT.

The J gene is TRBJ2-1, the V gene TRBV10-3, with a weak D call TRBD2 (6 bases). V was shortened by 6 bases and J by 2 bases, with 14 bases between the two germline ends. This CDR3 region has 15 residues. From germline, CDR1 is ENHRY and CDR2 SYGVKD. CDR3 residues: CAIRPGLAAYNEQFF. The CDR3 nucleotides read TGTGCCATCAGGCCGGGACTTGCCGCCTACAATGAGCAGTTCTTC.

This clonotype was counted a few times. The V call is TRBV6-2 or TRBV6-3, the J call TRBJ2-6; D ambiguous. CDR3 length: 11 residues. Germline CDR1 reads MNHEY; CDR2 reads SVGEGT. The V end was cut by 6 bases, the J end by 6 bases, with 3 bases between. CDR3 in DNA: TGTGCCAGCAGCCAGGCCAACGTCCTGACTTTC. Residues: CASSQANVLTF.

The chain carries TRBV12-3 or TRBV12-4 and TRBJ2-3; tentative D call: TRBD1 (6 bases). The V and J ends lost 9 bases and 4 bases respectively, with 17 bases between them. The CDR3 runs 14 residues. Written as DNA, the CDR3 is TGTGCCAGTTACAGGGACATATTTTCAGATACGCAGTATTTT. This gives the protein CASYRDIFSDTQYF.

This clonotype was seen only a few times. V and J are TRBV5-1 and TRBJ1-4; 12 nucleotides line up with TRBD1. The CDR3 runs 15 residues. V lost 4 bases, J lost 8 bases, and 6 bases stayed unmatched. The V gene's germline CDR1 is SGHRS and CDR2 YFSETQ. The CDR3 region has the DNA TGCGCCAGCAGCCCTCGGGACAGGGGGCGCGAAAAACTGTTTTTT. This gives the protein CASSPRDRGREKLFF.

This clonotype appeared a few times. The chain recombines TRBV10-2 with TRBJ2-5; 12 positions agree with TRBD1. The CDR3 totals 14 residues. V lost 6 bases to trimming and J lost 6 bases; unmatched junction nucleotides: 5. The germline gives CDR1 WSHSY, CDR2 SAAADI. The CDR3: CASRGTGGLKTQYF. The CDR3 DNA sequence: TGCGCCAGCAGGGGGACAGGGGGCCTTAAGACCCAGTACTTC.

V and J are TRBV5-1 and TRBJ2-1; 7 bases are a match to TRBD1. CDR3 length: 17 amino acids. The V gene end was trimmed by 4 bases and the J gene end by 0 bases; junction bases not matched to a gene: 10. CDR1 is SGHRS and CDR2 is YFSETQ in the germline V gene. The CDR3 sequence: CASSPYTGASSYNEQFF. DNA of the CDR3: TGCGCCAGCAGCCCCTATACAGGGGCGAGCTCCTACAATGAGCAGTTCTTC.

This clonotype was detected only a few times. The V call is TRBV20-1, the J call TRBJ1-3; TRBD1 aligns across 7 bases. CDR1 is DFQATT, CDR2 SNEGSKA, per germline (reference sequence). Trimming took 5 bases from V and 5 from J; bases not matched to a gene: 3. CDR3 length: 12 amino acids. DNA of the CDR3: TGCAGTGCTGGGGACAGCAGAAACACCATATATTTT. Translation: CSAGDSRNTIYF.

This chain uses TRBV6-2 or TRBV6-3 with TRBJ2-5; tentatively, D is TRBD1 or TRBD2 (5 bases each). Deletions cut 5 bases from V and 2 bases from J, with 15 bases between. Germline CDR1 and CDR2: MNHEY and SVGEGT. This CDR3 is 15 amino acids long. This CDR3 is CASSLAGTLQETQYF. The CDR3 region has the DNA TGTGCCAGCAGTCTTGCCGGGACCCTACAAGAGACCCAGTACTTC.

This clonotype was observed a handful of times. The chain links TRBV11-2 to TRBJ2-1; 10 positions match TRBD2. Germline CDR1 reads SGHAT; CDR2 reads FQNNGV. CDR3 length: 20 amino acids. J lost 2 bases, V lost 3 bases, and 16 bases had no gene match. CDR3 in DNA: TGTGCCAGCAGCTTTCAGCGGGAGGGTGAAGTGGGGCACCCCTACAATGAGCAGTTCTTC. This codes for CASSFQREGEVGHPYNEQFF. Full variable domain (missing parts from reference TRBV11-2 and TRBJ2-1): EAGVAQSPRYKIIEKRQSVAFWCNPISGHATLYWYQQILGQGPKLLIQFQNNGVVDDSQLPKDRFSAERLKGVDSTLKIQPAKLEDSAVYLCASSFQREGEVGHPYNEQFFGPGTRLTVL.

The sample holds a few counts of this clonotype. The gene calls are TRBV24-1 and TRBJ2-3, with a weak D call TRBD2 (5 bases). The CDR3 runs 13 residues. Germline V lookup: CDR1 KGHDR, CDR2 SFDVKD. V was cut by 6 bases and J by 6 bases, with 12 bases left in between. In nucleotides, the CDR3 is TGTGCCACCAGTAGCGAGGGTTTGGATACGCAGTATTTT. The encoded protein is CATSSEGLDTQYF.

The V call is TRBV20-1, the J call TRBJ2-5, with 11 bases matching TRBD2. V lost 6 bases, J lost 3 bases, and 9 bases stayed unmatched. This CDR3 is 15 amino acids long. Germline V lookup: CDR1 DFQATT, CDR2 SNEGSKA (reference sequence). DNA for the CDR3: TGCAGTGCCAAACATAGCGGGGGGGCTAAAGAGACCCAGTACTTC. As protein: CSAKHSGGAKETQYF.

The rearrangement links TRBV5-1 to TRBJ2-3, with TRBD2 matching 11 bases. J was trimmed by 0 bases and V by 2 bases; bases with no gene match: 8. Per the germline V gene, CDR1 is SGHRS and CDR2 is YFSETQ. This CDR3 comprises 18 residues. Here the CDR3 DNA reads TGCGCCAGCAGCTTCATGGGCCTAGCGGGGGGCAGCACAGATACGCAGTATTTT. Residues: CASSFMGLAGGSTDTQYF.

This clonotype was observed a handful of times. This chain joins TRBV5-1 and TRBJ2-5; 8 nucleotides align to TRBD1. CDR3 length equals 13 residues. CDR1 is SGHRS and CDR2 is YFSETQ in the germline V gene. The J segment lost 7 bases and the V segment lost 3 bases, leaving 5 bases of the junction unmatched. The CDR3 DNA is TGCGCCAGCAGCTCGGGACAGGAGGGGACCCAGTACTTC. It translates to CASSSGQEGTQYF.

This clonotype has a handful of counts. The J gene is TRBJ2-7, the V gene TRBV12-3 or TRBV12-4, with D perhaps assigned TRBD1 or TRBD2 (5 bases each). CDR3 length: 14 residues. Trimming left V 8 bases short and J 4 bases short, with 18 bases between. The CDR3 protein is CASSYDQGGYEQYF. The CDR3 DNA reads TGTGCCAGCTCGTATGATCAGGGCGGGTACGAGCAGTACTTC.

This clonotype was detected only a few times. The gene calls are TRBV6-1 and TRBJ2-1; 7 bases match TRBD1. The germline gives CDR1 MNHNS, CDR2 SASEGT. This CDR3 has 15 residues. V trimming: 6 bases; J trimming: 6 bases; junction bases outside the gene matches: 11. In DNA, the CDR3 is TGTGCCAGCAGATCAGACAGGGACGGGATCAATGAGCAGTTCTTC. It is translated as CASRSDRDGINEQFF.

This clonotype was counted at least ten times. This sequence joins TRBV12-3 or TRBV12-4 and TRBJ2-4, with D perhaps being TRBD1 or TRBD2 (7 bases each). With 5 bases removed from V and 6 bases from J, the gap between germline ends came to 14 bases. The CDR3 spans 14 residues. In DNA form, the CDR3 reads TGTGCCAGCAGTCCCAGGGGGGAGGGAAACATTCAGTACTTC. Its protein product is CASSPRGEGNIQYF.

The genes are TRBV4-2 and TRBJ1-6, with D possibly being TRBD1 (6 bases). V was pared by 1 base and J by 6 bases, with 13 bases between. Germline V gene data show CDR1 as LGHNA and CDR2 as YNFKEQ. The CDR3 extends over 16 amino acids. CDR3 loop: CASSQAKTGPNSPLHF. For the CDR3, the DNA is TGTGCCAGCAGCCAAGCCAAGACAGGCCCTAATTCACCCCTCCACTTT.

This clonotype was found many times. CDR3 coding DNA: TGCAGTGCTAGTGCCCAACTGAACCAAGAGACCCAGTACTTC. Residues: CSASAQLNQETQYF. V usage is TRBV20-1 and J usage is TRBJ2-5; the D is unclear. Germline assignment: CDR1 DFQATT and CDR2 SNEGSKA (reference sequence). V gave up 3 bases and J gave up 0 bases, with 11 bases separating them. The CDR3 is 14 amino acids.

This clonotype occurred a few times. The gene calls are TRBV7-2 and TRBJ2-5; D is possibly TRBD1 (6 bases). Trimming cost V 5 bases and J 5 bases, with 18 bases left between them. The CDR3 is 15 amino acids. Germline V gene data show CDR1 as SGHTA and CDR2 as FQGNSA. CDR3 sequence: CASSVRLGARETQYF. The CDR3 bases are TGTGCCAGCAGCGTACGCCTGGGGGCGCGGGAGACCCAGTACTTC.